The 27 T cell receptor beta chains reported below all come from one sample, sequenced in a study of shared clonotypes between healthy human individuals. This table comes from immunoSEQ multiplex PCR, and its TCRdb copy is limited to in-frame clones, with some not included. This sample has roughly 650,000 clones; around 96% occur once, and the top ten carry around 0.1%. CD45RO-negative, CCR7-selected cells formed the naive CD8 fraction, which excluded terminally differentiated effector memory CD45RA+ cells. Sequenced material: naive CD8+ T cells sorted from blood. These receptors all come from a woman between 25 and 40 years old in good health.

V usage is TRBV2 and J usage is TRBJ2-7; D not resolved. The V end was cut by 7 bases, the J end by 0 bases, with 10 bases between. Germline loops: CDR1 SNHLY, CDR2 FYNNEI. The CDR3 length is 13 residues. The CDR3 reads CASTVVTSYEQYF. The CDR3 DNA sequence: TGTGCCAGCACTGTCGTCACCTCCTACGAGCAGTACTTC.

The chain uses TRBV6-1 and TRBJ1-1; the D gene is possibly TRBD1 (6 bases). CDR1 MNHNS and CDR2 SASEGT come from the germline V gene. V was shortened by 3 bases and J by 0 bases, with 17 bases between the two germline ends. The CDR3 consists of 17 residues. The CDR3 nucleotides are TGTGCCAGCAGTGATTTGACAGGAAGGATTATGAACACTGAAGCTTTCTTT. It codes for CASSDLTGRIMNTEAFF.

This sequence joins TRBV2 and TRBJ1-2; no clear D gene. Trimming removed 6 bases from V and 8 bases from J, with 16 bases in between. The CDR3 has 13 residues. The germline V gene has CDR1 SNHLY and CDR2 FYNNEI. Here the CDR3 reads CASSGPPRSGYTF. CDR3 bases: TGTGCCAGCAGCGGGCCTCCTCGATCCGGCTACACCTTC.

The chain uses TRBV27 and TRBJ2-7; TRBD1 matches at 7 bases. Trimming took 5 bases from V and 2 from J; bases not matched to a gene: 12. In germline, CDR1 is MNHEY, CDR2 SMNVEV (reference sequence). The CDR3 runs 16 residues. CDR3 bases: TGTGCCAGCAGTCACTCCCAGGGGACAGTCACCTACGAGCAGTACTTC. This codes for CASSHSQGTVTYEQYF.

The chain links TRBV9 to TRBJ1-1; D is uncertain. CDR1 is SGDLS, CDR2 YYNGEE, per germline. The V end was cut by 0 bases, the J end by 5 bases, with 17 bases between. This CDR3 is built from 16 residues. CDR3 nucleotides: TGTGCCAGCAGCGTAGATGGCCGACTCCCGAGTACTGAAGCTTTCTTT. Amino acids: CASSVDGRLPSTEAFF.

This chain uses TRBV19 with TRBJ2-7; D might be TRBD1 (6 bases). This CDR3 is built from 14 residues. Germline assignment: CDR1 LNHDA and CDR2 SQIVND (reference sequence). Trimming removed 10 bases from V and 2 bases from J, with 18 bases in between. CDR3 DNA sequence: TGTGCCACCCAAGCCGGGACACACGCCTACGAGCAGTACTTC. Encoded protein: CATQAGTHAYEQYF.

The V call is TRBV29-1, the J call TRBJ1-1, with 7 bases fitting TRBD1. The CDR3 is 17 amino acids. Germline V gene data show CDR1 as SQVTM and CDR2 as ANQGSEA. Trimming took 1 base from V and 3 from J; bases not matched to a gene: 14. The CDR3 bases are TGCAGCGTTGAAGTAAACAGGGGCTCACTAGATGACACTGAAGCTTTCTTT. This translates into CSVEVNRGSLDDTEAFF.

A note on this clone: The sample has other DNA sequences that encode this CDR3 too. This chain joins TRBV9 and TRBJ2-7, with D possibly being TRBD2 (6 bases). The V end was cut by 4 bases, the J end by 3 bases, with 8 bases between. The CDR3 runs to 12 residues. CDR1 is SGDLS, CDR2 YYNGEE, per germline. The DNA of the CDR3 is TGTGCCAGCAGCCCCGGGGGCTACGAGCAGTACTTC. Amino acid sequence: CASSPGGYEQYF.

This clone was observed once. This chain connects TRBV27 to TRBJ2-5, with unresolved D. The DNA end favors TRBJ2-7, so the J call may be wrong. The CDR3 runs to 13 residues. CDR1 and CDR2 from the germline V gene are MNHEY and SMNVEV (reference sequence). This chain's CDR3 is CASRASVSYEQYF. As DNA, the CDR3 is TGTGCCAGCAGAGCAAGCGTATCCTACGAGCAGTACTTC.

V is TRBV27 and J is TRBJ2-1; 9 nucleotides align to TRBD2. Germline V gene data show CDR1 as MNHEY and CDR2 as SMNVEV (reference sequence). The CDR3 is made up of 14 amino acids. J lost 8 bases, V lost 5 bases, and 7 bases had no gene match. The CDR3 loop reads CASSHFAGGYEQFF. CDR3 coding DNA: TGTGCCAGCAGTCACTTCGCGGGGGGGTATGAGCAGTTCTTC.

The chain recombines TRBV5-6 with TRBJ2-7; TRBD1 matches at 9 bases. The CDR3 loop spans 15 amino acids. Trimming removed 4 bases from V and 5 bases from J; junction bases left unmatched: 10. The germline V gene encodes CDR1 SGHDT and CDR2 YYEEEE. CDR3: CASSLTGGEVHEQYF. As DNA, the CDR3 is TGTGCCAGCAGCCTAACAGGGGGCGAGGTCCACGAGCAGTACTTC.

The genes are TRBV5-6 and TRBJ2-7, with D perhaps TRBD2 (5 bases). The CDR3 consists of 13 residues. The germline V gene encodes CDR1 SGHDT and CDR2 YYEEEE. V was cut by 2 bases and J by 2 bases, with 8 bases left in between. The DNA of the CDR3 is TGTGCCAGCAGCTTTGGGGAGACCTACGAGCAGTACTTC. It codes for CASSFGETYEQYF.

The CDR3 here is CASSAATENTEAFF. The CDR3 region has the DNA TGTGCCAGCAGCGCAGCGACAGAAAACACTGAAGCTTTCTTT. V and J are TRBV9 and TRBJ1-1, with D possibly matching TRBD1 (5 bases). With 3 bases removed from V and 2 bases from J, the gap between germline ends came to 11 bases. Germline CDR1 SGDLS, CDR2 YYNGEE. The CDR3 contains 14 residues.

V is TRBV4-2 and J is TRBJ2-7; TRBD1 might be the D (5 bases). Germline CDR1 and CDR2: LGHNA and YNFKEQ. CDR3 length: 12 amino acids. V was cut by 2 bases and J by 5 bases, with 7 bases left in between. The CDR3: CASSQRGDEQYF. The CDR3 DNA follows: TGTGCCAGCAGCCAAAGGGGTGACGAGCAGTACTTC.

V and J are TRBV13 and TRBJ1-5; D might be TRBD1 (5 bases). Deletions cut 0 bases from V and 7 bases from J, with 7 bases between. The CDR3 covers 13 residues. Germline loops: CDR1 PRHDT, CDR2 FYEKMQ (reference sequence). The DNA for the CDR3 is TGTGCCAGCAGCTTAGGAGGGGAGCAGCCCCAGCATTTT. Translation: CASSLGGEQPQHF.

The rearrangement links TRBV9 to TRBJ2-7; D not certain. The CDR3 runs 14 residues. V lost 0 bases and J 1 base, leaving 8 bases between the germline ends. Germline CDR1 is SGDLS and CDR2 is YYNGEE. CDR3 in amino acids: CASSVDSYSYEQYF. The CDR3 nucleotides read TGTGCCAGCAGCGTAGACTCGTATTCCTACGAGCAGTACTTC.

J is TRBJ2-1 and V is TRBV30; 13 bases line up with TRBD2. CDR3 length: 17 amino acids. With V trimmed by 2 bases and J by 7 bases, 11 bases remained unmatched. Germline CDR1 and CDR2: GTSNPN and SVGIG (reference sequence). CDR3 residues: CAWSITLAGGPGNEQFF. The CDR3 coding sequence is TGTGCCTGGAGTATCACACTAGCGGGAGGGCCGGGGAATGAGCAGTTCTTC.

The rearrangement links TRBV7-9 to TRBJ1-2, with 10 bases identical to TRBD1. This CDR3 has 14 residues. Germline V gene sequence: CDR1 SEHNR, CDR2 FQNEAQ (reference sequence). With V trimmed by 4 bases and J by 7 bases, 6 bases remained unmatched. CDR3 coding DNA: TGTGCCAGCAGCTCCGGGACAGGGGCGTCTGGCTACACCTTC. Residues: CASSSGTGASGYTF.

The chain uses TRBV19 and TRBJ2-7; D tentatively fits TRBD1 or TRBD2 (5 bases each). From germline, CDR1 is LNHDA and CDR2 SQIVND (reference sequence). There are 13 residues in the CDR3. The V end was cut by 9 bases, the J end by 4 bases, with 16 bases between. CDR3 amino acids: CASSQGVVYEQYF. CDR3 nucleotides: TGTGCCAGCTCCCAGGGAGTTGTTTACGAGCAGTACTTC.

The V call is TRBV6-5, the J call TRBJ1-2; the D gene is possibly TRBD1 (5 bases). The length of the CDR3 is 13 residues. CDR1 and CDR2 from the germline V gene are MNHEY and SVGAGI. Trimming cost V 3 bases and J 8 bases, with 13 bases left between them. The CDR3 DNA reads as TGTGCCAGCAGTTATTCGGGGCAGGGCGGCTACACCTTC. Translated: CASSYSGQGGYTF.

The CDR3 nucleotides are TGTGCCAGCAGCAGTTCACTGAATAGCAATCAGCCCCAGCATTTT. This codes for CASSSSLNSNQPQHF. The V gene is TRBV7-6, the J gene TRBJ1-5; D is undetermined. The CDR3 is 15 amino acids. Germline lookup yields CDR1 SGHVS and CDR2 FNYEAQ. V lost 5 bases, J lost 0 bases, and 11 bases lay in between.

The rearrangement joins TRBV7-6 to TRBJ2-5; TRBD2 agrees at 7 bases. The length of the CDR3 is 16 residues. V was clipped by 4 bases and J by 5 bases; unmatched bases: 13. Looked up from germline, CDR1 is SGHVS and CDR2 is FNYEAQ. The CDR3 here is CASSSPSGWASETQYF. For the CDR3, the DNA is TGTGCCAGCAGCTCCCCTAGCGGCTGGGCTTCGGAGACCCAGTACTTC.

The chain is built from TRBV7-3 and TRBJ2-7, with a possible D match to TRBD2 (7 bases). Trimming removed 4 bases from V and 6 bases from J, with 13 bases in between. Germline-derived CDR1 and CDR2 are SGHTA and FQGTGA. The CDR3 sequence is 13 residues long. This CDR3 is CASSSLAGAEQYF. CDR3 in DNA: TGTGCCAGCAGCTCCCTGGCGGGGGCCGAGCAGTACTTC.

This clone showed up just once. The CDR3, as DNA: TGTGCCAGCAGCTTATCAGCCAACGAGCAGTACTTC. Encoded protein: CASSLSANEQYF. The V call is TRBV7-9, the J call TRBJ2-7; D is unclear. CDR3 length: 12 amino acids. V lost 2 bases to trimming and J lost 5 bases, with 7 bases between them. Germline V lookup: CDR1 SEHNR, CDR2 FQNEAQ (reference sequence).

The chain couples TRBV28 to TRBJ2-5, with D perhaps TRBD1 (7 bases). Trimming removed 4 bases from V and 1 base from J, with 25 bases in between. The CDR3 length is 19 residues. Germline V gives CDR1 MDHEN, CDR2 SYDVKM. This CDR3 is CASSSSGAPTGASQETQYF. For the CDR3, the DNA is TGTGCCAGCAGTTCCTCGGGGGCCCCTACAGGGGCGAGCCAAGAGACCCAGTACTTC.

This chain uses TRBV7-9 with TRBJ1-1; D gene ambiguous. This CDR3 region has 16 residues. Deletions cut 4 bases from V and 0 bases from J, with 15 bases between. Germline V gene lookup returns CDR1 SEHNR and CDR2 FQNEAQ (reference sequence). The CDR3 loop is CASSYLGGLMNTEAFF. The CDR3 DNA is TGTGCCAGCAGCTATCTAGGAGGCCTGATGAACACTGAAGCTTTCTTT.

The V gene is TRBV30, the J gene TRBJ1-1; D remains ambiguous. V lost 3 bases and J lost 3, with 11 bases in between. The germline V gene has CDR1 GTSNPN and CDR2 SVGIG (reference sequence). This CDR3 spans 13 amino acids. The CDR3 sequence is CAWSHLYHTEAFF. The CDR3 DNA is TGTGCCTGGAGCCACCTTTATCACACTGAAGCTTTCTTT.